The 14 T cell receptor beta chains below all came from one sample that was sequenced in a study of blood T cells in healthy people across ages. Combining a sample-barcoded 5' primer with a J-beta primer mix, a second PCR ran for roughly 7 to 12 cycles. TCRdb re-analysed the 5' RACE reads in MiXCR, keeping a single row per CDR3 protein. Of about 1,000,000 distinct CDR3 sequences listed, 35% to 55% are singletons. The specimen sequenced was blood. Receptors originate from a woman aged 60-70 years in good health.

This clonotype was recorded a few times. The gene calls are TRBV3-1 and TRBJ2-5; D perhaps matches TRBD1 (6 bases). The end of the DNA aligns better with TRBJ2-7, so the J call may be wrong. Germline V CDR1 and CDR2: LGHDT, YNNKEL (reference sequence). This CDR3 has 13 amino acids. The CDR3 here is CASSRQAYYEQYF. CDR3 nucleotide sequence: TGTGCCAGCAGCCGACAGGCCTACTACGAGCAGTACTTC.

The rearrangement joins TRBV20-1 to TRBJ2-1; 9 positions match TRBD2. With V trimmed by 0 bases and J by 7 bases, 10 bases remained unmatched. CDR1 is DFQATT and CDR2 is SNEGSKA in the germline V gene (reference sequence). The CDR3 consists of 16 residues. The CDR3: CSAREAGGPKSNEQFF. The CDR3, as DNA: TGCAGTGCTAGAGAAGCGGGAGGCCCAAAATCGAATGAGCAGTTCTTC.

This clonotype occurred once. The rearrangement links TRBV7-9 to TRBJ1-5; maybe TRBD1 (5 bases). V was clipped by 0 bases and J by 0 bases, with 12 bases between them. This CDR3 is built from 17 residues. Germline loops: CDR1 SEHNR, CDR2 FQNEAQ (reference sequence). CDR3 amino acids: CASSLAETEISNQPQHF. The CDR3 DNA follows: TGTGCCAGCAGCTTAGCCGAGACAGAGATTAGCAATCAGCCCCAGCATTTT.

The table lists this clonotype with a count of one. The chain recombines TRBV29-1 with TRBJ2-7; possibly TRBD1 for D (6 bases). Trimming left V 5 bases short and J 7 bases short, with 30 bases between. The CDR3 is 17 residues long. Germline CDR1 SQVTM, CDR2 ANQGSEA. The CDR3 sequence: CSVLRTVNRVGYNEQYF. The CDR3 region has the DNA TGCAGCGTTCTTAGGACCGTAAACAGGGTGGGGTACAATGAGCAGTACTTC.

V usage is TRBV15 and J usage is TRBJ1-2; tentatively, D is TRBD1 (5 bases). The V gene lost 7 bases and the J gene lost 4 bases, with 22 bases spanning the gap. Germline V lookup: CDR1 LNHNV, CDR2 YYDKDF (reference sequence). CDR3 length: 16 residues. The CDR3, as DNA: TGTGCCACCACCGCCTCGAGCAGGGTTGGGGGCTATGGCTACACCTTC. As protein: CATTASSRVGGYGYTF.

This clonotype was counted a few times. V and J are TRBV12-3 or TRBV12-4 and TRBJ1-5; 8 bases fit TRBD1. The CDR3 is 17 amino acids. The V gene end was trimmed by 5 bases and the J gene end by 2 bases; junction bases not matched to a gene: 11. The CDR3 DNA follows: TGTGCCAGCAGTCCGCACCGGGACAGGATTGGCAATCAGCCCCAGCATTTT. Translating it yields CASSPHRDRIGNQPQHF.

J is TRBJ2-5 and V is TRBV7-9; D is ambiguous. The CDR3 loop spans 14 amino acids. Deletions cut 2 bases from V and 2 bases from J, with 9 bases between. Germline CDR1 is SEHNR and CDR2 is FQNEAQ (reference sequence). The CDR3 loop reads CASSLFPQQETQYF. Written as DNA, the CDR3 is TGTGCCAGCAGCTTATTTCCACAACAAGAGACCCAGTACTTC.

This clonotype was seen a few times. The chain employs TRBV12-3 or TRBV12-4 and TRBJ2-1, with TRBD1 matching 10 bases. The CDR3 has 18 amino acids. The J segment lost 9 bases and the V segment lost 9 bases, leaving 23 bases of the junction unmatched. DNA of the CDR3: TGTGCCAGTTCTCGACGATCCGGGACAGGGGCCGAGGTGGGTGAGCAGTTCTTC. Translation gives CASSRRSGTGAEVGEQFF.

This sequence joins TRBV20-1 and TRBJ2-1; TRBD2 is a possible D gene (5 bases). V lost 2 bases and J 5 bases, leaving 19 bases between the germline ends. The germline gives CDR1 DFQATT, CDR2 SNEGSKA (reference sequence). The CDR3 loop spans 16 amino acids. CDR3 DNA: TGCAGTGCTAGAAAGGGTGCGAGCGGTGCCCACAATGAGCAGTTCTTC. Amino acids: CSARKGASGAHNEQFF.

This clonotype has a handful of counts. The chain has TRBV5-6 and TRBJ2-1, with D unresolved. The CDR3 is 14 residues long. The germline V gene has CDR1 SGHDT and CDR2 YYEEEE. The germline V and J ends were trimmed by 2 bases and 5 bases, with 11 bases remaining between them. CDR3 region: CASSFPGGNNEQFF. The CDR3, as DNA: TGTGCCAGCAGCTTTCCTGGTGGAAACAATGAGCAGTTCTTC.

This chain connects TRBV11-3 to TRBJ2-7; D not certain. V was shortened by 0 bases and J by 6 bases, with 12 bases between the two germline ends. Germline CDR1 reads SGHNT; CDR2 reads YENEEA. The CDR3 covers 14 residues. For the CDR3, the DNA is TGTGCCAGCAGCTTAGATCACCGGCGTAGCGAGCAGTACTTC. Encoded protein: CASSLDHRRSEQYF.

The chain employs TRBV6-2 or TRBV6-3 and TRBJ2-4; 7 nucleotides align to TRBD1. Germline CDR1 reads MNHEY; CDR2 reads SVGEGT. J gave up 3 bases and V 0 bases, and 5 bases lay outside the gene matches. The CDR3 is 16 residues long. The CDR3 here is CASSYSTGYGKNIQYF. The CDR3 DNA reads TGTGCCAGCAGTTACTCGACAGGGTACGGCAAAAACATTCAGTACTTC.

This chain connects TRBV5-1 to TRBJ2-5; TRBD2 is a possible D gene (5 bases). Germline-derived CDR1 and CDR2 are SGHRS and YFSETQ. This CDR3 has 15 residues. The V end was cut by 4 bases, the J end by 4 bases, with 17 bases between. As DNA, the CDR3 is TGCGCCAGCAGCACCCTCGGGGAACAGATAGAGACCCAGTACTTC. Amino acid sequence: CASSTLGEQIETQYF.

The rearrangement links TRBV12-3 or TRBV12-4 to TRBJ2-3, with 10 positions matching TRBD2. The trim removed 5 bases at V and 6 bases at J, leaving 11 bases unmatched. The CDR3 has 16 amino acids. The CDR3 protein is CASSPQAGGLGDTQYF. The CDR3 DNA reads TGTGCCAGCAGTCCACAAGCGGGAGGGCTAGGGGATACGCAGTATTTT.